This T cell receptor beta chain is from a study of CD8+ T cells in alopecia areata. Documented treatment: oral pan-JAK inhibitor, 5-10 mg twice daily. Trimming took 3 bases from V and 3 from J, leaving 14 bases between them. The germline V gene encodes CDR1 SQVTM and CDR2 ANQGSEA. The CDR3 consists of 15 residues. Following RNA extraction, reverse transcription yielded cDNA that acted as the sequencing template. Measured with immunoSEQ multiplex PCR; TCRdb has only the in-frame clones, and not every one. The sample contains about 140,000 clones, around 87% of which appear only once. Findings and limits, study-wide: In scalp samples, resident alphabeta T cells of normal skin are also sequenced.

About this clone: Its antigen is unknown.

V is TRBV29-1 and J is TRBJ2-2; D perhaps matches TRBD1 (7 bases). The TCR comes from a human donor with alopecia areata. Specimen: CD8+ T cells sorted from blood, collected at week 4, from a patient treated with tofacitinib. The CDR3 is CSVDGGRGDTGELFF. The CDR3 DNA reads TGCAGCGTTGATGGTGGCAGGGGGGACACCGGGGAGCTGTTTTTT.